One sample yielded the 23 T cell receptor beta chains listed below, sequenced in a study of neurological immune-mediated disorders. TCRdb passed the 5' RACE reads through MiXCR, listing each CDR3 protein once. Seen here are 12,000 to 15,000 distinct CDR3 sequences, around 13% observed once, and the top ten hold roughly 41%. The sequencing sample was made of CD8+ T cells from blood. These receptors originate from a female donor with HTLV-1-associated myelopathy (HAM/TSP).

For this clonotype: Just one base apart from a much larger clone, this may be a read error. This sequence joins TRBV6-2 or TRBV6-3 and TRBJ1-1, with D maybe TRBD1 (6 bases). Between the trimmed V and J ends, which lost 2 bases and 9 bases, there was a span of 13 bases. The germline V gene encodes CDR1 MNHEY and CDR2 SVGEGT. The CDR3 has 13 amino acids. In nucleotides, the CDR3 is TGTGCCAGCAGTTACCCCTCGGGGACAAAAGCTTTCTTT. Encoded protein: CASSYPSGTKAFF.

In the case of this clonotype: Compared with germline, one end of the junction differs, possibly owing to a read error. The CDR3 sequence is CRVGPSHQETQYF. The CDR3, as DNA: TGCAGAGTTGGCCCGAGCCACCAAGAGACCCAGTACTTC. The chain employs TRBV29-1 and TRBJ2-5; no firm D call. The CDR3 runs to 13 residues. Germline CDR1 SQVTM, CDR2 ANQGSEA.

This clonotype was detected ten times or more. This sequence joins TRBV20-1 and TRBJ2-2; 9 bases agree with TRBD1. The CDR3 totals 17 residues. Per germline, CDR1 DFQATT and CDR2 SNEGSKA (reference sequence). Trimming removed 0 bases from V and 5 bases from J; junction bases left unmatched: 10. CDR3 region: CSARDRWDRARTGELFF. In DNA, the CDR3 is TGCAGTGCTAGAGATCGGTGGGACAGGGCTAGGACCGGGGAGCTGTTTTTT.

This clonotype showed up many times. The V call is TRBV29-1, the J call TRBJ2-3, with D possibly matching TRBD2 (6 bases). Trimming removed 5 bases from V and 5 bases from J, with 14 bases in between. The length of the CDR3 is 13 residues. Germline V gene data show CDR1 as SQVTM and CDR2 as ANQGSEA. The CDR3 DNA reads as TGCAGCGTTAAAAAAGACGGGGGAGATACGCAGTATTTT. Translated: CSVKKDGGDTQYF.

This clonotype came up many times. V is TRBV9 and J is TRBJ2-7, with D possibly matching TRBD2 (5 bases). V was cut by 0 bases and J by 0 bases, with 7 bases left in between. Germline V gene data show CDR1 as SGDLS and CDR2 as YYNGEE. CDR3 length: 14 amino acids. CDR3 protein: CASSVEGSSYEQYF. The CDR3 DNA follows: TGTGCCAGCAGCGTAGAAGGGAGCTCCTACGAGCAGTACTTC.

There are many counts of this clonotype. The chain employs TRBV24-1 and TRBJ2-2; 13 bases are shared with TRBD2. CDR3 length: 15 residues. Trimming cost V 7 bases and J 5 bases; bases outside gene matches: 3. Germline V gene data show CDR1 as KGHDR and CDR2 as SFDVKD. DNA of the CDR3: TGTGCCACCAGCGTACTAGCGGGGGGGACCGGGGAGCTGTTTTTT. This encodes CATSVLAGGTGELFF.

This clonotype was seen at least ten times. The chain employs TRBV7-9 and TRBJ2-5; TRBD1 matches 7 bases. V was clipped by 3 bases and J by 4 bases; unmatched bases: 8. This CDR3 is 15 amino acids long. Per germline, CDR1 SEHNR and CDR2 FQNEAQ (reference sequence). As DNA, the CDR3 is TGTGCCAGCAGCTTCCCACAGGGGTTAGCAGAGACCCAGTACTTC. It codes for CASSFPQGLAETQYF.

The table lists this clonotype with many counts. The rearrangement uses TRBV24-1 and TRBJ2-2; D is unclear. Germline CDR1 is KGHDR and CDR2 is SFDVKD. This CDR3 is 11 amino acids long. Trimming took 7 bases from V and 2 from J, leaving 1 base between them. CDR3 region: CATRNTGELFF. CDR3 coding DNA: TGTGCCACCAGAAACACCGGGGAGCTGTTTTTT.

This clonotype was picked up many times. The gene calls are TRBV7-9 and TRBJ1-1; D is undetermined. Germline V CDR1 and CDR2: SEHNR, FQNEAQ (reference sequence). This CDR3 comprises 13 residues. V dropped 1 base and J dropped 1 base, with 4 bases sitting between them. In DNA, the CDR3 is TGTGCCAGCAGCTTAGGACAGAACACTGAAGCTTTCTTT. Translating gives CASSLGQNTEAFF.

In this sample, this clonotype turned up many times. The V call is TRBV7-2, the J call TRBJ2-7; D gene ambiguous. V gave up 5 bases and J gave up 3 bases, with 11 bases separating them. The CDR3 is 13 amino acids. The germline V gene has CDR1 SGHTA and CDR2 FQGNSA. The CDR3 region has the DNA TGTGCCAGCAGCCCAGACCCGAGCTACGAGCAGTACTTC. Translation: CASSPDPSYEQYF.

This clonotype was observed at least ten times. This chain connects TRBV4-2 to TRBJ2-1; D call uncertain. Trimming took 4 bases from V and 5 from J, leaving 6 bases between them. The germline V gene encodes CDR1 LGHNA and CDR2 YNFKEQ. CDR3 length: 12 residues. The CDR3: CASSLINNEQFF. CDR3 DNA sequence: TGTGCCAGCAGCCTAATCAACAATGAGCAGTTCTTC.

In its sample, this clonotype was seen many times. The rearrangement uses TRBV6-6 and TRBJ1-1; possible D gene TRBD1, 5 bases. The CDR3 spans 12 residues. V shed 2 bases and J shed 8 bases, with 9 bases lying between them. Germline-derived CDR1 and CDR2 are MNHNY and SVGAGI (reference sequence). CDR3 in amino acids: CASSYGQGEAFF. CDR3 nucleotide sequence: TGTGCCAGCAGTTACGGCCAGGGAGAAGCTTTCTTT.

This clonotype occurred many times. The chain recombines TRBV12-3 or TRBV12-4 with TRBJ2-7; TRBD1 is a possible D gene (6 bases). Trimming cost V 6 bases and J 3 bases, with 21 bases left between them. The CDR3 covers 16 residues. CDR3 in amino acids: CASSYNPGTLDYEQYF. The CDR3 nucleotides read TGTGCCAGCAGCTATAACCCCGGGACATTGGACTACGAGCAGTACTTC.

This clonotype was counted ten times or more. This sequence joins TRBV20-1 and TRBJ2-3; a possible D gene is TRBD2 (5 bases). CDR1 and CDR2 (germline): DFQATT, SNEGSKA (reference sequence). The CDR3 contains 11 residues. Trimming took off 4 bases at V and 7 bases at J, with 9 bases between the two ends. CDR3 region: CSATLAYTQYF. In DNA, the CDR3 is TGCAGTGCTACTCTAGCATATACGCAGTATTTT.

This clonotype was counted many times. V gene TRBV20-1 combines with J gene TRBJ1-5; D is possibly TRBD1 (6 bases). Germline V gives CDR1 DFQATT, CDR2 SNEGSKA (reference sequence). V was trimmed by 6 bases and J by 0 bases, leaving 15 bases between them. This CDR3 comprises 15 residues. The CDR3 nucleotides read TGCAGTGCAACTTACAGGGACGATAGCAATCAGCCCCAGCATTTT. Protein: CSATYRDDSNQPQHF.

This clonotype has ten or more counts. The CDR3 DNA sequence: TGTGCCAGCAGCCCGGAGGGGGGGGACGAGCAGTACTTC. It codes for CASSPEGGDEQYF. The chain has TRBV7-9 and TRBJ2-7; possibly TRBD2 for D (7 bases). The CDR3 covers 13 residues. The V end was cut by 5 bases, the J end by 5 bases, with 13 bases between. Germline V gene data show CDR1 as SEHNR and CDR2 as FQNEAQ (reference sequence).

This clonotype was detected many times. The chain combines TRBV3-1 with TRBJ2-5, with no clear D. From germline, CDR1 is LGHDT and CDR2 YNNKEL (reference sequence). The germline V and J ends were trimmed by 0 bases and 5 bases, with 4 bases remaining between them. This CDR3 has 12 amino acids. The CDR3 loop reads CASSQDPETQYF. CDR3 DNA sequence: TGTGCCAGCAGCCAAGATCCCGAGACCCAGTACTTC.

This clonotype was recorded at least ten times. The genes are TRBV5-6 and TRBJ2-7, with D maybe TRBD2 (5 bases). CDR1 SGHDT and CDR2 YYEEEE come from the germline V gene. Trimming left V 0 bases short and J 5 bases short, with 9 bases between. This CDR3 is 13 amino acids long. The chain's CDR3 is CASSLEVGDEQYF. As DNA, the CDR3 is TGTGCCAGCAGCTTGGAGGTCGGGGACGAGCAGTACTTC. The full variable domain, completed using reference TRBV5-6 and TRBJ2-7, is DAGVTQSPTHLIKTRGQQVTLRCSPKSGHDTVSWYQQALGQGPQFIFQYYEEEERQRGNFPDRFSGHQFPNYSSELNVNALLLGDSALYLCASSLEVGDEQYFGPGTRLTVT.

This clonotype showed up many times. This chain links TRBV29-1 with TRBJ1-4; tentatively, D is TRBD1 (5 bases). The germline V and J ends were trimmed by 3 bases and 5 bases, with 13 bases remaining between them. This CDR3 contains 14 residues. Germline V lookup: CDR1 SQVTM, CDR2 ANQGSEA. The CDR3 reads CSVEGGDLNEKLFF. In nucleotides, the CDR3 is TGCAGCGTTGAGGGGGGGGACCTAAATGAAAAACTGTTTTTT.

At least ten counts were recorded for this clonotype. A much larger clone is a single base away; this may be a read error. The V gene is TRBV4-1, the J gene TRBJ2-1; 7 nucleotides line up with TRBD1. Germline-derived CDR1 and CDR2 are MGHRA and YSYEKL. The CDR3 is 15 amino acids. Written as DNA, the CDR3 is TGCGCCAACAGCCAAGTAACAGGGGACGTTCATGAGCAGTTCTTC. It yields the protein CANSQVTGDVHEQFF.

This clonotype showed up many times. J is TRBJ2-7 and V is TRBV6-1, with TRBD2 matching over 7 bases. The CDR3 covers 15 residues. Germline CDR1 reads MNHNS; CDR2 reads SASEGT. The junction had 6 bases not matched to a gene; V was cut back by 1 base and J by 3 bases. CDR3 sequence reads: CASSEGLAGSYEQYF. The CDR3 coding sequence is TGTGCCAGCAGTGAAGGGTTAGCGGGCAGCTACGAGCAGTACTTC.

The gene calls are TRBV7-6 and TRBJ2-7; 7 bases are shared with TRBD2. Germline trimming cut 5 bases from V and 1 base from J; bases unmatched to any gene: 14. This CDR3 has 17 residues. Germline V CDR1 and CDR2: SGHVS, FNYEAQ. CDR3 sequence: CASSPIASTSRSYEQYF. In nucleotides, the CDR3 is TGTGCCAGCAGCCCCATAGCCTCGACTAGCAGGTCCTACGAGCAGTACTTC.

This clonotype was seen more than once but under ten times. The chain combines TRBV3-1 with TRBJ2-2, with D maybe TRBD1 (6 bases). Germline assignment: CDR1 LGHDT and CDR2 YNNKEL (reference sequence). V was clipped by 2 bases and J by 0 bases, with 7 bases between them. The CDR3 loop spans 15 amino acids. CDR3 in DNA: TGTGCCAGCAGCCAACAGGGGTCGAACACCGGGGAGCTGTTTTTT. Protein: CASSQQGSNTGELFF.